The 30 T cell receptor beta chains in this list originate from one sample, sequenced in a study of CD8+CD57+ T cells in acquired aplastic anemia. Genomic DNA was employed as the template in profiling TCR beta VDJ and CDR3. TCRdb fed the reads into MiXCR, producing one record per CDR3 protein. Counted here are more than 250,000 distinct CDR3 sequences, 45% to 65% occurring once; the ten biggest clones make up 8%. Material for sequencing was sorted CD4+, CD8+, or CD8+CD57+ T cells (not recorded which) from PBMCs. The receptors here all came from a human donor with severe aplastic anemia or a healthy control (not recorded which).

Many counts were recorded for this clonotype. CDR3 bases: TGTGCCTGGACCTTAGGCCAGGGACAGGGGGACTACGAGCAGTACTTC. Translation: CAWTLGQGQGDYEQYF. The chain employs TRBV30 and TRBJ2-7, with 11 nucleotides matching TRBD1. The J segment lost 3 bases and the V segment lost 4 bases, leaving 11 bases of the junction unmatched. CDR3 length: 16 amino acids. CDR1 and CDR2 (germline): GTSNPN, SVGIG (reference sequence).

This clonotype has ten or more counts. The chain recombines TRBV7-9 with TRBJ2-5, with D possibly called TRBD1 or TRBD2 (5 bases each). This CDR3 spans 14 amino acids. Trimming removed 7 bases from V and 7 bases from J, with 19 bases in between. Germline CDR1 is SEHNR and CDR2 is FQNEAQ (reference sequence). In DNA, the CDR3 is TGTGCCAGCACCATAAACGGGGCCCAGGGGACCCAGTACTTC. Its protein product is CASTINGAQGTQYF.

This clonotype was found a few times. The chain couples TRBV24-1 to TRBJ2-7; D not certain. The V gene's germline CDR1 is KGHDR and CDR2 SFDVKD. Trimming cost V 4 bases and J 2 bases, with 11 bases left between them. This CDR3 is 14 amino acids long. CDR3 bases: TGTGCCACCAGTGAGGCAAGACAACCCTACGAGCAGTACTTC. It is translated as CATSEARQPYEQYF.

CDR3 protein: CASSQGLANSYEQYF. CDR3 nucleotide sequence: TGTGCCAGTAGCCAGGGACTAGCGAACTCCTACGAGCAGTACTTC. The chain couples TRBV19 to TRBJ2-7; the match to TRBD2 covers 10 bases. The germline gives CDR1 LNHDA, CDR2 SQIVND (reference sequence). This CDR3 contains 15 residues. Trimming at V came to 6 bases and at J to 0 bases, leaving 5 bases not matched to a gene.

The chain uses TRBV24-1 and TRBJ2-5, with D perhaps assigned TRBD1 or TRBD2 (7 bases each). The CDR3 has 15 residues. Per germline, CDR1 KGHDR and CDR2 SFDVKD. The V gene lost 4 bases and the J gene lost 5 bases, with 16 bases spanning the gap. CDR3 coding DNA: TGTGCCACCAGTGACTTTGGGACAGCGGGGGAGACCCAGTACTTC. Translation: CATSDFGTAGETQYF.

This clonotype was seen repeatedly, ten times or more. V and J are TRBV29-1 and TRBJ2-5; D possibly matches TRBD1 or TRBD2 (7 bases each). This CDR3 has 16 amino acids. The V gene's germline CDR1 is SQVTM and CDR2 ANQGSEA. Trimming pared 0 bases from V and 5 bases from J, leaving 19 bases between. The CDR3, as DNA: TGCAGCGTTGAAGATGGGGGCAGACAGGGAGGGGAGACCCAGTACTTC. Protein product: CSVEDGGRQGGETQYF.

The chain links TRBV2 to TRBJ1-2; 8 bases align to TRBD1. Germline trimming cut 7 bases from V and 9 bases from J; bases unmatched to any gene: 10. Germline-derived CDR1 and CDR2 are SNHLY and FYNNEI. The length of the CDR3 is 13 residues. The CDR3 DNA sequence: TGTGCCAGCAACGAACAGGGGGATCATAGCTACACCTTC. As protein: CASNEQGDHSYTF. Full variable domain (remainder filled in from reference TRBV2 and TRBJ1-2): EPEVTQTPSHQVTQMGQEVILRCVPISNHLYFYWYRQILGQKVEFLVSFYNNEISEKSEIFDDQFSVERPDGSNFTLKIRSTKLEDSAMYFCASNEQGDHSYTFGSGTRLTVV.

The genes are TRBV2 and TRBJ1-5; D unresolved. Germline V gene lookup returns CDR1 SNHLY and CDR2 FYNNEI. The CDR3 consists of 14 residues. V was cut by 3 bases and J by 1 base, with 7 bases left in between. CDR3: CASSDGVSNQPQHF. The CDR3 DNA follows: TGTGCCAGCAGTGATGGGGTGAGCAATCAGCCCCAGCATTTT.

V and J are TRBV24-1 and TRBJ2-5; D ambiguous. Germline assignment: CDR1 KGHDR and CDR2 SFDVKD. V lost 2 bases to trimming and J lost 7 bases, with 13 bases between them. The CDR3 is 14 amino acids. In DNA, the CDR3 is TGTGCCACCAGTGATTCCATAGGGATTGGGACCCAGTACTTC. This translates into CATSDSIGIGTQYF.

This clonotype was recorded at least ten times. The chain is built from TRBV12-3 or TRBV12-4 and TRBJ2-7; D is possibly TRBD1 or TRBD2 (6 bases each). V was shortened by 5 bases and J by 3 bases, with 14 bases between the two germline ends. The CDR3 consists of 14 residues. The CDR3 DNA sequence: TGTGCCAGCAGTAAGGGGGGACAATACTACGAGCAGTACTTC. This translates into CASSKGGQYYEQYF.

The chain couples TRBV7-9 to TRBJ2-7; TRBD2 matches 11 bases. CDR3 length equals 15 residues. Germline CDR1 and CDR2: SEHNR and FQNEAQ (reference sequence). V dropped 5 bases and J dropped 5; count of bases not matched to a gene: 8. CDR3 nucleotides: TGTGCCAGCAGCATCCGGGGACTAGCGGAGAACGAGCAGTACTTC. Its protein is CASSIRGLAENEQYF.

This chain links TRBV11-2 with TRBJ2-1; TRBD1 or TRBD2 may be the D gene (5 bases each). The CDR3 covers 11 residues. V lost 5 bases and J 13 bases, leaving 12 bases between the germline ends. Germline lookup yields CDR1 SGHAT and CDR2 FQNNGV. The CDR3 nucleotides are TGTGCCAGCAGCCCCGGGACGAGTCAGTTCTTC. As protein: CASSPGTSQFF.

Worth noting for this clonotype: The junction does not match germline at one end; this may be a read error. The J gene is TRBJ1-2, the V gene TRBV7-8; D possibly corresponds to TRBD1 (5 bases). The CDR3 length is 14 residues. Germline loops: CDR1 SGHVS, CDR2 FQNEAQ. CDR3 sequence: CASGLEGRVRGYTF. In DNA form, the CDR3 reads TGTGCCAGCGGCTTAGAGGGCAGGGTGAGGGGCTACACCTTC.

This clonotype was found once. This chain connects TRBV6-5 to TRBJ1-2; 7 nucleotides match TRBD1. In germline, CDR1 is MNHEY, CDR2 SVGAGI. V gave up 5 bases and J gave up 2 bases; unmatched junction bases: 5. The CDR3 runs 14 residues. The CDR3 is CASSKRDSNYGYTF. The CDR3 DNA reads TGTGCCAGCAGTAAGCGGGACAGCAACTATGGCTACACCTTC.

Turning to this clonotype: A much bigger clone sits one base away, suggesting this may be a read error. CDR3 nucleotides: TGTGCCAGCAGCAAGACAGGTTGGGGTACTAATGAAAAACTGTTTTTT. Its protein is CASSKTGWGTNEKLFF. The chain has TRBV6-5 and TRBJ1-4; maybe TRBD1 (6 bases). This CDR3 is 16 amino acids long. V was clipped by 6 bases and J by 2 bases, with 16 bases between them. Germline lookup yields CDR1 MNHEY and CDR2 SVGAGI.

The chain joins TRBV7-3 to TRBJ2-3; TRBD2 might be the D (7 bases). The CDR3 totals 13 residues. Trimming left V 8 bases short and J 2 bases short, with 11 bases between. CDR1 and CDR2 (germline): SGHTA, FQGTGA. CDR3 sequence reads: CASGGGITDTQYF. The CDR3 region has the DNA TGTGCCAGCGGGGGGGGCATCACAGATACGCAGTATTTT. The whole variable domain, filled in from reference TRBV7-3 and TRBJ2-3, reads GAGVSQTPSNKVTEKGKYVELRCDPISGHTALYWYRQSLGQGPEFLIYFQGTGAADDSGLPNDRFFAVRPEGSVSTLKIQRTERGDSAVYLCASGGGITDTQYFGPGTRLTVL.

This clonotype is judged medium-sized. This sequence joins TRBV7-9 and TRBJ2-7; D possibly corresponds to TRBD2 (6 bases). The V gene's germline CDR1 is SEHNR and CDR2 FQNEAQ (reference sequence). The CDR3 runs 15 residues. V lost 3 bases and J 4 bases, leaving 16 bases between the germline ends. Here the CDR3 DNA reads TGTGCCAGCAGCTTTAGGGACTGGGGGAGGTACGAGCAGTACTTC. This translates into CASSFRDWGRYEQYF.

The chain joins TRBV14 to TRBJ2-7; either TRBD1 or TRBD2 may fit D (6 bases each). CDR1 and CDR2 from the germline V gene are SGHDN and FVKESK. Trimming took 0 bases from V and 7 from J, leaving 13 bases between them. The CDR3 contains 14 residues. CDR3 DNA: TGTGCCAGCAGCCAAGATCACGGGGGCTGGGAGCAGTACTTC. It specifies CASSQDHGGWEQYF.

The chain couples TRBV29-1 to TRBJ2-3, with D perhaps TRBD2 (6 bases). Germline assignment: CDR1 SQVTM and CDR2 ANQGSEA. The CDR3 spans 19 residues. V lost 3 bases to trimming and J lost 5 bases, with 30 bases between them. The CDR3 DNA reads as TGCAGCGTTGATGGGGCGGGGTCGGGCCCGATCGACTTAGGAGATACGCAGTATTTT. This gives the protein CSVDGAGSGPIDLGDTQYF.

The chain links TRBV5-1 to TRBJ2-7, with D possibly TRBD2 on 6 matching bases. The germline V and J ends were trimmed by 2 bases and 2 bases, with 11 bases remaining between them. The V gene's germline CDR1 is SGHRS and CDR2 YFSETQ. This CDR3 region has 14 residues. The CDR3 DNA follows: TGCGCCAGCAGCTTAGTAGCGGAGACCTACGAGCAGTACTTC. This sequence encodes CASSLVAETYEQYF.

This clonotype has just a few counts. The CDR3 DNA reads TGTGCCAGCAGCTTCAGCCCCGTCTACGAGCAGTACTTC. Protein product: CASSFSPVYEQYF. This rearrangement joins TRBV5-4 to TRBJ2-7; no reliable D call. This CDR3 region has 13 residues. V lost 2 bases and J lost 3, with 9 bases in between. Looked up from germline, CDR1 is SGHNT and CDR2 is YYREEE (reference sequence).

The rearrangement links TRBV10-3 to TRBJ1-2, with TRBD1 as a possible D gene (6 bases). This CDR3 contains 15 residues. Looked up from germline, CDR1 is ENHRY and CDR2 is SYGVKD. V gave up 3 bases and J gave up 2 bases, with 13 bases separating them. CDR3 sequence (DNA): TGTGCCATCAGTGATTACCCGGACAGAAACTATGGCTACACCTTC. It yields the protein CAISDYPDRNYGYTF.

This clonotype was picked up many times. V is TRBV6-5 and J is TRBJ1-2; D is ambiguous. Germline V lookup: CDR1 MNHEY, CDR2 SVGAGI. V was pared by 0 bases and J by 3 bases, with 11 bases between. This CDR3 has 15 residues. The CDR3 coding sequence is TGTGCCAGCAGTTACTCCGGGGATACCGACTATGGCTACACCTTC. It is translated as CASSYSGDTDYGYTF.

The chain links TRBV12-3 or TRBV12-4 to TRBJ2-1; no clear D gene. The CDR3 consists of 11 residues. V shed 8 bases and J shed 2 bases, with 4 bases lying between them. The CDR3 loop is CASLAYNEQFF. The CDR3 DNA follows: TGTGCCAGCCTTGCCTACAATGAGCAGTTCTTC.

The chain joins TRBV28 to TRBJ1-2; 7 nucleotides match TRBD1. Germline CDR1 and CDR2: MDHEN and SYDVKM. The CDR3 extends over 15 amino acids. V shed 4 bases, J shed 6 bases, and the junction held 11 bases outside the gene matches. The CDR3 region is CASSYDRVGVNGYTF. The DNA for the CDR3 is TGTGCCAGCAGTTACGACAGGGTCGGGGTTAATGGCTACACCTTC.

The chain couples TRBV7-9 to TRBJ1-2, with 8 bases fitting TRBD1. This CDR3 contains 13 residues. Germline V lookup: CDR1 SEHNR, CDR2 FQNEAQ (reference sequence). Trimming took 5 bases from V and 7 from J; bases not matched to a gene: 6. CDR3 DNA: TGTGCCAGCAGCATAAGGACAGGGCTTGGCTACACCTTC. Protein: CASSIRTGLGYTF.

About this clonotype itself: A much more abundant neighbour one base away suggests this may be a read error. The V and J genes are TRBV6-5 and TRBJ2-4; 9 bases agree with TRBD1. Trimming at V came to 5 bases and at J to 13 bases, leaving 18 bases not matched to a gene. Germline CDR1 is MNHEY and CDR2 is SVGAGI. The CDR3 is 16 residues long. The CDR3 protein is CASSRRTGVVYNEQYF. CDR3 in DNA: TGTGCCAGCAGTAGAAGGACAGGGGTGGTCTACAATGAGCAGTACTTC.

This clonotype was counted ten times or more. The chain carries TRBV6-5 and TRBJ1-2, with D uncertain. This CDR3 spans 12 amino acids. Germline-derived CDR1 and CDR2 are MNHEY and SVGAGI. The V end lost 3 bases, the J end lost 6 bases, and 8 bases lay between the germline ends. The CDR3 here is CASSYEGNGYTF. DNA of the CDR3: TGTGCCAGCAGTTATGAGGGAAATGGCTACACCTTC.

This chain connects TRBV7-9 to TRBJ1-5; D unclear. With 4 bases removed from V and 0 bases from J, the gap between germline ends came to 10 bases. The CDR3 covers 15 residues. In germline, CDR1 is SEHNR, CDR2 FQNEAQ (reference sequence). This chain's CDR3 is CASSSARYSNQPQHF. CDR3 coding DNA: TGTGCCAGCAGCTCGGCCAGGTATAGCAATCAGCCCCAGCATTTT.

This chain uses TRBV7-3 with TRBJ2-3; D unclear. The CDR3 extends over 13 amino acids. Germline assignment: CDR1 SGHTA and CDR2 FQGTGA. V lost 4 bases to trimming and J lost 4 bases, with 9 bases between them. This CDR3 is CASSYQTPDTQYF. The CDR3 coding sequence is TGTGCCAGCAGCTATCAGACCCCAGATACGCAGTATTTT.